What follows are 11 T cell receptor beta chains derived from one specimen sequenced in a study of shared clonotypes between healthy human individuals. The data were produced by immunoSEQ multiplex PCR, yet TCRdb's version contains in-frame clones alone and is incomplete. There are approximately 2.4 million clones in the sample; almost 96% occur only once, and less than 0.15% lies in the top ten. The sequenced sample consisted of naive CD4+ T cells sorted from blood. Subset indicated: CD45RA+ positively selected. These receptor sequences come from a man younger than 30 in good health.

The chain employs TRBV7-9 and TRBJ1-2; D possibly corresponds to TRBD1 (5 bases). Germline assignment: CDR1 SEHNR and CDR2 FQNEAQ (reference sequence). CDR3 size: 16 residues. V was pared by 5 bases and J by 4 bases, with 20 bases between. The CDR3 region is CASSQRGARDLYGYTF. The CDR3 nucleotides are TGTGCCAGCAGCCAAAGAGGGGCGCGGGACCTCTATGGCTACACCTTC.

This chain uses TRBV5-1 with TRBJ2-5, with a weak D call TRBD1 (6 bases). Germline CDR1 is SGHRS and CDR2 is YFSETQ. V gave up 4 bases and J gave up 5 bases, with 15 bases separating them. This CDR3 is built from 14 residues. CDR3 in amino acids: CASSRDTLGETQYF. The CDR3, as DNA: TGCGCCAGCAGCAGGGACACTCTCGGGGAGACCCAGTACTTC.

The chain has TRBV4-3 and TRBJ1-3; TRBD1 matches 7 bases. Trimming took 1 base from V and 2 from J; bases not matched to a gene: 5. Germline loops: CDR1 LGHNA, CDR2 YSLEER. This CDR3 region has 16 residues. The CDR3 nucleotides are TGCGCCAGCAGCCAAGGATGGACAGGCCCTGGAAACACCATATATTTT. It yields the protein CASSQGWTGPGNTIYF.

This chain connects TRBV6-5 to TRBJ2-5; TRBD2 matches at 9 bases. Germline V CDR1 and CDR2: MNHEY, SVGAGI. CDR3 length: 16 amino acids. After removal of 2 bases from V and 5 bases from J, the junction contained 9 bases not matched to a gene. The CDR3 region is CASSYLRASGMETQYF. The CDR3 region has the DNA TGTGCCAGCAGTTACCTCCGAGCTAGCGGGATGGAGACCCAGTACTTC.

The chain links TRBV10-3 to TRBJ1-2; D call uncertain. V was clipped by 0 bases and J by 8 bases, with 10 bases between them. Germline lookup yields CDR1 ENHRY and CDR2 SYGVKD. The CDR3 runs to 13 residues. As DNA, the CDR3 is TGTGCCATCAGTGAGTCGGAGTTGGAGGGCTACACCTTC. Translated: CAISESELEGYTF.

The chain links TRBV19 to TRBJ2-5; D unclear. Germline CDR1 and CDR2: LNHDA and SQIVND (reference sequence). The V end lost 4 bases, the J end lost 2 bases, and 14 bases lay between the germline ends. CDR3 length: 15 residues. DNA for the CDR3: TGTGCCAGTAGTAACGCCCCTCCCAGGCAAGAGACCCAGTACTTC. Its protein is CASSNAPPRQETQYF.

A single count supports this clone. The chain carries TRBV7-9 and TRBJ1-1; TRBD1 matches 7 bases. CDR1 and CDR2 (germline): SEHNR, FQNEAQ (reference sequence). This CDR3 contains 12 residues. Trimming cost V 5 bases and J 6 bases; bases outside gene matches: 3. The CDR3 reads CASSRQGPEAFF. The CDR3 nucleotides are TGTGCCAGCAGCAGACAGGGTCCTGAAGCTTTCTTT.

This chain's CDR3 is CASRAKAGVNHEQYF. The DNA of the CDR3 is TGCGCCAGCAGAGCCAAGGCAGGGGTTAACCACGAGCAGTACTTC. The chain recombines TRBV10-2 with TRBJ2-7, with D possibly TRBD1 on 6 matching bases. The germline gives CDR1 WSHSY, CDR2 SAAADI. The CDR3 runs 15 residues. V lost 6 bases to trimming and J lost 5 bases, with 20 bases between them.

The chain couples TRBV11-2 to TRBJ2-3, with 11 bases fitting TRBD1. There are 17 residues in the CDR3. In germline, CDR1 is SGHAT, CDR2 FQNNGV. V lost 0 bases and J lost 4; bases outside the gene matches: 6. The CDR3 reads CASSLEVGQGAADTQYF. The DNA for the CDR3 is TGTGCCAGCAGCTTAGAAGTAGGACAGGGGGCCGCAGATACGCAGTATTTT.

This chain uses TRBV5-1 with TRBJ1-2, with 9 nucleotides matching TRBD1. The V gene end was trimmed by 3 bases and the J gene end by 5 bases; junction bases not matched to a gene: 11. This CDR3 has 16 residues. The germline V gene has CDR1 SGHRS and CDR2 YFSETQ. The CDR3 DNA is TGCGCCAGCAGCTATTTTAAGACAGGGGGGAGGTATGGCTACACCTTC. Its translation: CASSYFKTGGRYGYTF. Supplemented by reference TRBV5-1 and TRBJ1-2, the full variable domain reads KAGVTQTPRYLIKTRGQQVTLSCSPISGHRSVSWYQQTPGQGLQFLFEYFSETQRNKGNFPGRFSGRQFSNSRSEMNVSTLELGDSALYLCASSYFKTGGRYGYTFGSGTRLTVV.

The V call is TRBV5-1, the J call TRBJ2-3; no firm D call. From germline, CDR1 is SGHRS and CDR2 YFSETQ. V was clipped by 0 bases and J by 2 bases, with 10 bases between them. The CDR3 spans 15 residues. CDR3 amino acids: CASSLVKGPTDTQYF. CDR3 nucleotide sequence: TGCGCCAGCAGCTTGGTCAAGGGCCCCACAGATACGCAGTATTTT.